Detailed here is one TCR beta chain. The CDR3 is 15 residues long. The germline CDR1 and CDR2 sequences are SGHTA and FQGNSA. After removal of 5 bases from V and 4 bases from J, the junction contained 7 bases not matched to a gene. The entry originates in a study of blood T cell repertoires in COVID-19. Study context: From the United States, Italy and Spain came samples of acute and convalescent COVID-19. T cells, B-cell-depleted T cells, or PBMCs supplied cDNA or gDNA.

Original data processing: Nucleated cell number was recorded as an estimate derived from reference gene primer amplification. This table comes from immunoSEQ multiplex PCR, and its TCRdb copy is limited to in-frame clones, with some not included. V and J calls and clone size come straight from that table; D and trimming were deduced from the DNA. This repertoire shows under 90,000 clones, about three quarters found once; its top ten account for 5% to 6%. This receptor was obtained from a man between 50 and 59 years old with active or convalescent COVID-19. Sequencing input: peripheral blood. The chain links TRBV7-2 to TRBJ1-2; TRBD1 agrees at 10 bases. The chain's CDR3 is CASSRDRGGAYGYTF. CDR3 DNA: TGTGCCAGCAGCCGGGACAGGGGAGGCGCCTATGGCTACACCTTC.